These 25 T cell receptor beta chains share one sample of origin, sequenced in a study of blood T cell repertoires in COVID-19. Some clones are missing from TCRdb's copy, which holds only in-frame ones; the method was immunoSEQ multiplex PCR. Found here are roughly 150,000 clones, roughly 88% of them singletons; the top ten hold about 5%. The sequencing sample was made of PBMCs or T cells enriched from blood (not recorded which). The receptors come from a man in his 70s who had been exposed to COVID-19.

This chain connects TRBV7-6 to TRBJ1-1, with 7 bases that match TRBD1. The CDR3 extends over 16 amino acids. V gave up 0 bases and J gave up 1 base; unmatched junction bases: 5. Germline V gives CDR1 SGHVS, CDR2 FNYEAQ. In DNA form, the CDR3 reads TGTGCCAGCAGCTTAGCGTCAGCAGGGGGGAACACTGAAGCTTTCTTT. It specifies CASSLASAGGNTEAFF.

This clone was seen only once. The chain combines TRBV30 with TRBJ1-2; D is perhaps TRBD1 (6 bases). This CDR3 has 14 amino acids. From germline, CDR1 is GTSNPN and CDR2 SVGIG (reference sequence). V was cut by 8 bases and J by 3 bases, with 19 bases left in between. The CDR3 DNA reads as TGTGCCCGAGGTACAGGGCTACCATACTATGGCTACACCTTC. Translated: CARGTGLPYYGYTF.

This clone came up a few times. This chain links TRBV2 with TRBJ1-5; 12 nucleotides line up with TRBD1. V lost 6 bases, J lost 3 bases, and 6 bases stayed unmatched. CDR1 is SNHLY and CDR2 is FYNNEI in the germline V gene. This CDR3 spans 16 amino acids. CDR3 in DNA: TGTGCCAGCAGACGAGGGGACAGGGGGCACAATCAGCCCCAGCATTTT. It specifies CASRRGDRGHNQPQHF.

Worth noting for this clone: One end of the junction is discordant with germline, which a read error may explain. The rearrangement links TRBV5-1 to TRBJ1-4; D is perhaps TRBD1 (5 bases). Germline CDR1 reads SGHRS; CDR2 reads YFSETQ. The length of the CDR3 is 13 residues. The CDR3 region has the DNA TGCGCCAGCCGACCGTCGGGAGGGGAAAAGCTGTTTTTT. It is translated as CASRPSGGEKLFF.

Worth noting for this clone: One junction end disagrees with the germline gene, perhaps due to a read error. The chain carries TRBV25-1 and TRBJ1-3; tentative D call: TRBD1 (5 bases). The germline CDR1 and CDR2 sequences are MGHDK and SYGVNS. The CDR3 consists of 13 residues. The CDR3 DNA follows: TGTGCCAGCACCTCCATTAGGGGAAGCACCATATATTTT. Amino acid sequence: CASTSIRGSTIYF.

The gene calls are TRBV28 and TRBJ1-1; 8 positions match TRBD1. The junction had 8 bases not matched to a gene; V was cut back by 4 bases and J by 1 base. CDR3 length equals 16 residues. The germline V gene has CDR1 MDHEN and CDR2 SYDVKM. CDR3 region: CASSSPLGTGNTEAFF. CDR3 bases: TGTGCCAGCAGTTCCCCTCTGGGGACAGGGAACACTGAAGCTTTCTTT.

This clone was picked up one time. The gene calls are TRBV7-9 and TRBJ1-1; 8 positions match TRBD1. V lost 2 bases, J lost 5 bases, and 4 bases stayed unmatched. This CDR3 has 14 residues. Germline lookup yields CDR1 SEHNR and CDR2 FQNEAQ (reference sequence). The DNA for the CDR3 is TGTGCCAGCAGCTTAACAGGGGGGAGGACTGAAGCTTTCTTT. Amino acids: CASSLTGGRTEAFF.

This rearrangement joins TRBV7-8 to TRBJ1-1; D unresolved. Germline CDR1 and CDR2: SGHVS and FQNEAQ. The CDR3 extends over 12 amino acids. V was shortened by 8 bases and J by 8 bases, with 15 bases between the two germline ends. The CDR3 sequence is CASGRNQAEAFF. The DNA for the CDR3 is TGTGCCAGCGGCCGTAATCAGGCGGAAGCTTTCTTT. The variable domain in full, with the rest retrieved from reference TRBV7-8 and TRBJ1-1, is GAGVSQSPRYKVAKRGQDVALRCDPISGHVSLFWYQQALGQGPEFLTYFQNEAQLDKSGLPSDRFFAERPEGSVSTLKIQRTQQEDSAVYLCASGRNQAEAFFGQGTRLTVV.

The chain uses TRBV20-1 and TRBJ1-6, with 8 bases matching TRBD1. The V segment lost 6 bases and the J segment 7 bases; nucleotides outside the gene matches: 5. The germline V gene encodes CDR1 DFQATT and CDR2 SNEGSKA (reference sequence). The CDR3 is 13 amino acids. The CDR3 reads CSASDRGNSPLHF. The CDR3 DNA follows: TGCAGTGCGAGTGACAGGGGAAATTCACCCCTCCACTTT.

The gene calls are TRBV19 and TRBJ1-4; D possibly corresponds to TRBD1 (6 bases). This CDR3 spans 17 amino acids. The ends were cut back, 3 bases at V and 12 bases at J, with 26 bases in the middle. Germline CDR1 reads LNHDA; CDR2 reads SQIVND (reference sequence). The CDR3 loop reads CASSIGRLGAGDYQLFF. CDR3 coding DNA: TGTGCCAGTAGTATTGGCCGGTTAGGGGCAGGGGATTATCAACTGTTTTTT.

This chain links TRBV19 with TRBJ2-4; possibly TRBD2 for D (5 bases). The V gene's germline CDR1 is LNHDA and CDR2 SQIVND (reference sequence). This CDR3 is built from 18 residues. Trimming removed 5 bases at V and 5 bases at J, with 25 bases between. The CDR3 coding sequence is TGTGCCAGTAGTCCGCGGGCCGCCCGGCGCGTAGTTCAAAACATTCAGTACTTC. Translation: CASSPRAARRVVQNIQYF.

The chain combines TRBV6-1 with TRBJ1-5; D gene uncertain. Trimming shortened V by 2 bases and J by 9 bases, and 11 bases separated the two germline ends. Germline V gene sequence: CDR1 MNHNS, CDR2 SASEGT. The CDR3 length is 13 residues. The CDR3 bases are TGTGCCAGCAGTGAACTAGGTTTTCGGCCCCAGCATTTT. Encoded protein: CASSELGFRPQHF.

This clone was picked up a small number of times. The chain links TRBV28 to TRBJ1-3; D gene unclear. Germline lookup yields CDR1 MDHEN and CDR2 SYDVKM. The V end was cut by 8 bases, the J end by 0 bases, with 11 bases between. The CDR3 is made up of 14 amino acids. The CDR3, as DNA: TGTGCCAGCGGCCAACATTCCTCTGGAAACACCATATATTTT. Translated: CASGQHSSGNTIYF.

This sequence joins TRBV7-8 and TRBJ1-4; the match to TRBD1 covers 7 bases. The length of the CDR3 is 15 residues. Germline loops: CDR1 SGHVS, CDR2 FQNEAQ. The V segment lost 3 bases and the J segment 2 bases; nucleotides outside the gene matches: 3. The CDR3 protein is CASSFSTGTNEKLFF. DNA for the CDR3: TGTGCCAGCAGCTTCTCGACAGGGACTAATGAAAAACTGTTTTTT.

The chain uses TRBV6-5 and TRBJ1-2, with TRBD1 matching over 9 bases. V dropped 5 bases and J dropped 8; count of bases not matched to a gene: 9. Looked up from germline, CDR1 is MNHEY and CDR2 is SVGAGI. The CDR3 sequence is 14 residues long. For the CDR3, the DNA is TGTGCCAGCAGTCCCACAGGGGGCGCGAGGGGCTACACCTTC. Amino acid sequence: CASSPTGGARGYTF.

The rearrangement uses TRBV7-2 and TRBJ2-1; TRBD2 matches at 13 bases. The CDR3 runs 17 residues. CDR1 is SGHTA, CDR2 FQGNSA, per germline. The V and J ends lost 3 bases and 3 bases, in that order; junction bases with no gene match: 5. The CDR3 sequence: CASSLSGLAGYYNEQFF. In nucleotides, the CDR3 is TGTGCCAGCAGCTTGTCGGGACTAGCGGGGTACTACAATGAGCAGTTCTTC.

This chain uses TRBV11-3 with TRBJ2-3; 7 positions match TRBD2. V lost 7 bases to trimming and J lost 0 bases; unmatched junction nucleotides: 4. The CDR3 spans 14 residues. From germline, CDR1 is SGHNT and CDR2 YENEEA. The CDR3 protein is CASKASGSTDTQYF. CDR3 sequence (DNA): TGTGCCAGCAAGGCTAGCGGCAGCACAGATACGCAGTATTTT.

This CDR3 reads CASSSSQAGGETQYF. As DNA, the CDR3 is TGTGCCAGCAGTAGCTCACAAGCGGGAGGAGAGACCCAGTACTTC. The chain joins TRBV28 to TRBJ2-5; 9 nucleotides match TRBD2. The CDR3 spans 15 residues. V was clipped by 5 bases and J by 4 bases; unmatched bases: 8. CDR1 and CDR2 (germline): MDHEN, SYDVKM.

The gene calls are TRBV7-2 and TRBJ2-3; 12 bases fit TRBD2. Germline lookup yields CDR1 SGHTA and CDR2 FQGNSA. With 5 bases clipped from V and 4 bases from J, the junction kept 7 bases outside the gene matches. The CDR3 has 16 residues. The chain's CDR3 is CASSATSGSGADTQYF. The CDR3 bases are TGTGCCAGCAGCGCGACTAGCGGGAGCGGAGCAGATACGCAGTATTTT.

This clone was detected once. The chain recombines TRBV19 with TRBJ2-1, with 7 bases lining up with TRBD1. The V gene end was trimmed by 4 bases and the J gene end by 4 bases; junction bases not matched to a gene: 7. The CDR3 contains 15 residues. In germline, CDR1 is LNHDA, CDR2 SQIVND (reference sequence). The CDR3 DNA sequence: TGTGCCAGTAGTACCCCGGGACAGATATACAATGAGCAGTTCTTC. Translated: CASSTPGQIYNEQFF. The full variable domain, rest sourced from reference TRBV19 and TRBJ2-1, is DGGITQSPKYLFRKEGQNVTLSCEQNLNHDAMYWYRQDPGQGLRLIYYSQIVNDFQKGDIAEGYSVSREKKESFPLTVTSAQKNPTAFYLCASSTPGQIYNEQFFGPGTRLTVL.

This chain joins TRBV4-1 and TRBJ2-7, with 8 bases that match TRBD1. The CDR3 is 15 residues long. Germline assignment: CDR1 MGHRA and CDR2 YSYEKL. The V gene end was trimmed by 0 bases and the J gene end by 2 bases; junction bases not matched to a gene: 3. The CDR3 sequence: CASSQDGQGTYEQYF. In nucleotides, the CDR3 is TGCGCCAGCAGCCAAGACGGACAGGGAACCTACGAGCAGTACTTC.

V usage is TRBV9 and J usage is TRBJ1-4, with D tentatively TRBD1 (5 bases). The germline V and J ends were trimmed by 0 bases and 8 bases, with 14 bases remaining between them. Germline V gene data show CDR1 as SGDLS and CDR2 as YYNGEE. This CDR3 has 15 residues. CDR3 in amino acids: CASSVGPGVGEKLFF. The CDR3 DNA is TGTGCCAGCAGCGTAGGACCGGGGGTAGGGGAAAAACTGTTTTTT.

The chain joins TRBV13 to TRBJ2-7, with D tentatively TRBD1 (6 bases). Germline assignment: CDR1 PRHDT and CDR2 FYEKMQ (reference sequence). V lost 0 bases and J 6 bases, leaving 12 bases between the germline ends. The CDR3 runs to 14 residues. CDR3 region: CASSLGQGKAEQYF. The CDR3 DNA sequence: TGTGCCAGCAGCTTAGGGCAGGGGAAAGCCGAGCAGTACTTC.

The V and J genes are TRBV6-5 and TRBJ1-5; D not resolved. Germline CDR1 reads MNHEY; CDR2 reads SVGAGI. V was cut by 7 bases and J by 1 base, with 14 bases left in between. This CDR3 is 15 amino acids long. CDR3 amino acids: CASIRGDRSNQPQHF. CDR3 DNA: TGTGCCAGCATCCGGGGAGATAGGAGCAATCAGCCCCAGCATTTT.

This clone has a handful of counts. The chain recombines TRBV4-3 with TRBJ1-4, with D perhaps TRBD1 (5 bases). The germline V gene has CDR1 LGHNA and CDR2 YSLEER. V was clipped by 0 bases and J by 3 bases, with 14 bases between them. This CDR3 has 17 amino acids. The CDR3 DNA reads TGCGCCAGCAGCCAAGATCATGGAGGGGACCCTAATGAAAAACTGTTTTTT. Translating it yields CASSQDHGGDPNEKLFF.